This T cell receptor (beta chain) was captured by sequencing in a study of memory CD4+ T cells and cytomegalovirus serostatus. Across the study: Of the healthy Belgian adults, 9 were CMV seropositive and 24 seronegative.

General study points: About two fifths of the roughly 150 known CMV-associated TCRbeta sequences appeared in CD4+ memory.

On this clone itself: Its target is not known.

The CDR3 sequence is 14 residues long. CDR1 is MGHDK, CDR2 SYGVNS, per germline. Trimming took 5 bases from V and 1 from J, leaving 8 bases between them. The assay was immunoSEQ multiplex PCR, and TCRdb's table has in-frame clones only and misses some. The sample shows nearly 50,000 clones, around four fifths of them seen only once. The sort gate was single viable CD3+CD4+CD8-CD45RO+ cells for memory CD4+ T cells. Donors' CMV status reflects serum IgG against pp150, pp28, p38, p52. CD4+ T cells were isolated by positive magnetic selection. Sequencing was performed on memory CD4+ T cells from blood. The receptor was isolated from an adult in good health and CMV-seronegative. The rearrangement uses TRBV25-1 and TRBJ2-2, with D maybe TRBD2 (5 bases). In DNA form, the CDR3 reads TGTGCCAGCAGTCCAGCGGTGAACACCGGGGAGCTGTTTTTT. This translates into CASSPAVNTGELFF.